A selection of T cell receptor beta chains follows, all from one sample in a study of blood T cell repertoires in COVID-19. The repertoire was sequenced with immunoSEQ multiplex PCR; TCRdb's copy has only in-frame clones and lacks some. Found here are tens of thousands of clones, around four fifths of them singletons; the top ten hold around 2.7%. The material sequenced was peripheral blood. All receptors come from a man aged 50 or older with acute or convalescent COVID-19. Each CDR3 is given with its conserved first and last residue. Fields, in order: CDR3 protein, CDR3 DNA, D gene, J gene, V gene. The D gene is left open where the match is weak.

CASTPGNTGELFF TGCGCCAGCACCCCAGGGAACACCGGGGAGCTGTTTTTT - TRBJ2-2 TRBV5-1
CAIRGGTDQPQHF TGTGCCATCAGGGGGGGAACCGATCAGCCCCAGCATTTT - TRBJ1-5 TRBV10-3
CASTLRQGGEKLFF TGTGCCAGCACCCTGCGACAGGGTGGCGAAAAACTGTTTTTT TRBD1 TRBJ1-4 TRBV6-5
CASSINSGGGEQYF TGTGCCAGTAGTATAAATTCAGGGGGAGGCGAGCAGTACTTC - TRBJ2-7 TRBV19
CSVEPNLAKNIQYF TGCAGCGTTGAACCTAATTTAGCCAAAAACATTCAGTACTTC - TRBJ2-4 TRBV29-1
CASSQDRVNTEAFF TGTGCCAGCAGCCAGGACAGGGTGAACACTGAAGCTTTCTTT TRBD1 TRBJ1-1 TRBV3-1/TRBV3-2
CASSQKIPSGSGGIRETQYF TGTGCCAGCAGCCAAAAAATCCCCTCTGGAAGCGGGGGGATAAGGGAGACCCAGTACTTC TRBD2 TRBJ2-5 TRBV3-1/TRBV3-2
CASSYSVTGNTGELFF TGTGCCAGCAGTTACTCGGTGACAGGGAACACCGGGGAGCTGTTTTTT - TRBJ2-2 TRBV6-2/TRBV6-3
CASSLKEISSYNEQFF TGTGCCAGCAGCTTGAAGGAGATCAGCTCCTACAATGAGCAGTTCTTC - TRBJ2-1 TRBV7-4
CASSLTDRTEAFF TGTGCCAGCAGCTTAACTGACAGAACTGAAGCTTTCTTT - TRBJ1-1 TRBV7-3